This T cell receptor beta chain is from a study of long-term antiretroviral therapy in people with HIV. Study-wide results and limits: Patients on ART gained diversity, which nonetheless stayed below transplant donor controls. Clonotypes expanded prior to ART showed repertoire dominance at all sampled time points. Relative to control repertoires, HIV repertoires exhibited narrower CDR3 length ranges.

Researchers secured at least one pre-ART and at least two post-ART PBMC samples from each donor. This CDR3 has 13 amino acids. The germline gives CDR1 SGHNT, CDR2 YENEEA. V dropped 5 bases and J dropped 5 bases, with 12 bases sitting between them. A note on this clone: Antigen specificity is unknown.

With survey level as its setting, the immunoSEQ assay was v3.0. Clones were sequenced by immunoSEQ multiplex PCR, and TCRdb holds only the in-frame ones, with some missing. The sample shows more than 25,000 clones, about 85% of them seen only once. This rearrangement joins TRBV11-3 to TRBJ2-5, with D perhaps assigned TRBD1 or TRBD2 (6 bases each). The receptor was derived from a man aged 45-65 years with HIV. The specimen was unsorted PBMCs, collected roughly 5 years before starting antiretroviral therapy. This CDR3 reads CASSKGGQETQYF. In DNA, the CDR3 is TGTGCCAGCAGCAAGGGGGGTCAGGAGACCCAGTACTTC.